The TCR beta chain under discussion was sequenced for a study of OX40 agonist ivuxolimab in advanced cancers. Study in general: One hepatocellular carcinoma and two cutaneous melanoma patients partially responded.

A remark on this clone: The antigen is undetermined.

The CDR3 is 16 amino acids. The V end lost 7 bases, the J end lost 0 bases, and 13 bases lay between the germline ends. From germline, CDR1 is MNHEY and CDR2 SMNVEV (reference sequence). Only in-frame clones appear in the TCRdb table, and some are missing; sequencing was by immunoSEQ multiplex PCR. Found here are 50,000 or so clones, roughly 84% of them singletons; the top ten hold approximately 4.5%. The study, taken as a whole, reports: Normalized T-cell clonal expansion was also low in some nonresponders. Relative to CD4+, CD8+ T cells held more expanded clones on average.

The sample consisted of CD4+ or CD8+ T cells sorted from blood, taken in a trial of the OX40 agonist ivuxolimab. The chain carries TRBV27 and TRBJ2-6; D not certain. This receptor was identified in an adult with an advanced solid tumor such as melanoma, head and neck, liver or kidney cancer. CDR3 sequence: CASTNLLGSGANVLTF. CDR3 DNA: TGTGCCAGCACCAACCTACTCGGCTCTGGGGCCAACGTCCTGACTTTC.